Listed below are T cell receptor beta chains from one sample, sequenced in a study of beta chain features in type 1 diabetes. Some clones are missing from TCRdb's copy, which holds only in-frame ones; the method was immunoSEQ multiplex PCR. Seen here are 850,000 to 900,000 clones, 17% observed once, and the top ten hold around 0.02%. Sequencing was carried out using naive CD4+ T cells from blood. The receptors originated from a woman between 18 and 29 years old in good health. CDR3s include the opening cysteine and the closing phenylalanine or tryptophan. D genes are given only for firm matches. Expanded clones get a size class; other rows say once, few or many, or leave the size out.

J | D | V | size | DNA | CDR3
TRBJ2-2 | - | TRBV29-1 | - | TGCAGCGGGAGCAGGTCCAACACCGGGGAGCTGTTTTTT | CSGSRSNTGELFF
TRBJ1-1 | - | TRBV7-9 | - | TGTGCCAGCAGCCCCCCGAGTGCAATGGCTGAAGCTTTCTTT | CASSPPSAMAEAFF
TRBJ2-4 | - | TRBV7-2 | few | TGTGCCAGCAGACACAGCGGAGGCAAAAACATTCAGTACTTC | CASRHSGGKNIQYF
TRBJ1-5 | TRBD1 | TRBV9 | few | TGTGCCAGCAGCGTGACAGGGCAAGAATATCAGCCCCAGCATTTT | CASSVTGQEYQPQHF
TRBJ2-7 | - | TRBV19 | few | TGTGCCAGTAGTATGAGGTGGGGGTGGAGGAACTCCTACGAGCAGTACTTC | CASSMRWGWRNSYEQYF
TRBJ2-1 | TRBD2 | TRBV11-1 | few | TGTGCCAGCAGCTTCCCACCTCGTGAAGCGGGAGCCTACAATGAGCAGTTCTTC | CASSFPPREAGAYNEQFF
TRBJ1-1 | TRBD1 | TRBV9 | - | TGTGCCAGCAGCGTAGAGGGGGCATACACTGAAGCTTTCTTT | CASSVEGAYTEAFF
TRBJ1-2 | - | TRBV5-6 | - | TGTGCCAGCAGCTTGAGACTTCTCCGGCCCGAAGGCTACACCTTC | CASSLRLLRPEGYTF
TRBJ2-1 | - | TRBV2 | - | TGTGCCAGCAGCCCCAACTTCCGTTCGTCTCGGAGTGAGCAGTTCTTC | CASSPNFRSSRSEQFF
TRBJ2-1 | - | TRBV27 | few | TGTGCCAGCAGTTACATCGACGTTAATGAGCAGTTCTTC | CASSYIDVNEQFF
TRBJ2-1 | TRBD2 | TRBV19 | - | TGTGCCAGTAGTCTGGGGGCTCGACTAGCGGGAGGAGGGGAGTTCTTC | CASSLGARLAGGGEFF
TRBJ2-3 | - | TRBV4-3 | few | TGCGCCAGCAGCCAAGACAGGGGCTATACGCAGTATTTT | CASSQDRGYTQYF
TRBJ1-1 | - | TRBV15 | - | TGTGCCACCAGCAGAGAGGGAATTGGTGGGGCTTTCTTT | CATSREGIGGAFF
TRBJ2-3 | - | TRBV21-1 | few | TGTGCCAGCAACCCCCTTACAGGGAGGTTTGGAACAGATACGCAGTATTTT | CASNPLTGRFGTDTQYF
TRBJ2-2 | - | TRBV2 | - | TGTGCCAGCAGTGAAACAGGAACCGGGGAGCTGTTTTTT | CASSETGTGELFF
TRBJ2-7 | - | TRBV6-5 | - | TGTGCCAGCAGTTACTCGGGACTCCCAACGTACGAGCAGTACTTC | CASSYSGLPTYEQYF
TRBJ2-6 | TRBD1 | TRBV28 | few | TGTGCCAGCGGCGACCATGGACAGGCCTACTCTGGGGCCAACGTCCTGACTTTC | CASGDHGQAYSGANVLTF
TRBJ1-4 | - | TRBV29-1 | few | TGCAGCGTCACTACAGCGCCCGCGAATGAAAAACTGTTTTTT | CSVTTAPANEKLFF
TRBJ1-5 | - | TRBV2 | - | TGTGCCAGCAGTGAAGGTGGGGGCCGGAATCAGCCCCAGCATTTT | CASSEGGGRNQPQHF
TRBJ2-7 | TRBD1 | TRBV6-1 | few | TGTGCCAGCAGCGGTCAGGGGGTGGGAGAGCGGTACTTC | CASSGQGVGERYF
TRBJ2-7 | TRBD2 | TRBV2 | few | TGTGCCAGCAGTGAACGCCGGACTAGCGGGGGCACCTACGAGCAGTACTTC | CASSERRTSGGTYEQYF
TRBJ2-1 | TRBD1 | TRBV25-1 | - | TGTGCCAGCAATCGGGACAGAGGTAACAATGAGCAGTTCTTC | CASNRDRGNNEQFF
TRBJ2-1 | TRBD2 | TRBV4-1 | - | TGCGCCAGCAGCCGGGGACTAGCGGGAGGGCGTACAAACAATGAGCAGTTCTTC | CASSRGLAGGRTNNEQFF
TRBJ2-2 | - | TRBV19 | - | TGTGCCAGTAGTATCGCCGTGAGGTCCGGGGAGCTGTTTTTT | CASSIAVRSGELFF
TRBJ1-2 | - | TRBV6-6 | few | TGTGCCAGCAGAAATCCAGGGGTTGCGGATGGCTACACCTTC | CASRNPGVADGYTF
TRBJ2-7 | TRBD2 | TRBV5-1 | - | TGCGCCAGCAGAACCGGGACTAGCGGGGGAAGCTCCTACGAGCAGTACTTC | CASRTGTSGGSSYEQYF
TRBJ2-7 | - | TRBV28 | few | TGTGCCAGCAGTTTATCTTCCCCCTACGAGCAGTACTTC | CASSLSSPYEQYF
TRBJ2-2 | TRBD1 | TRBV5-6 | - | TGTGCCAGCAGCGGGGGACAGGGACGGGCCGGGGAGCTGTTTTTT | CASSGGQGRAGELFF
TRBJ2-1 | TRBD2 | TRBV5-1 | - | TGCGCCAGCAGCTTCCCTTTGAGCGGGAGGGCCAATGAGCAGTTCTTC | CASSFPLSGRANEQFF